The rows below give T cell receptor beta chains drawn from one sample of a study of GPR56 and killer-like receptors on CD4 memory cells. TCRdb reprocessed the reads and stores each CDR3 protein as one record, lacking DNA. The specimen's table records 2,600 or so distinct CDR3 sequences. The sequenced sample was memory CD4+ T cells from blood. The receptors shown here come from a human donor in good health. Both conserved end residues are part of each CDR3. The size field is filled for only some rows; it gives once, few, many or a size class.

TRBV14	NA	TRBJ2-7	CASSPGTSAYYEQYF
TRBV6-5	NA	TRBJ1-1	CASSYRMGRGSEAFF
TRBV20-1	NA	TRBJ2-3	CSAAVAGGTDTQYF
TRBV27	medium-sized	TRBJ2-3	CASSNILAGDTQYF
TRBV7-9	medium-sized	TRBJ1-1	CAVHSGPQGEAFF
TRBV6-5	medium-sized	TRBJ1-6	CASSYEGGALTGSPLHF
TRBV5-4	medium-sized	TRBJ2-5	CASSWGYDGRETQYF
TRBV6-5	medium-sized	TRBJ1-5	CASSYRRGQPQHF
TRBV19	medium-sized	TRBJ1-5	CASSRGQAGMPQHF
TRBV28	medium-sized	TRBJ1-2	CATMVGARRYGYTF
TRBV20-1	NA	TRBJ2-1	CSARWREGHYNEQFF
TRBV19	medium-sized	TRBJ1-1	CASSIGGSTEAFF